Reported below is one TCR beta chain. Germline CDR1 reads SEHNR; CDR2 reads FQNEAQ (reference sequence). V lost 5 bases to trimming and J lost 0 bases, with 23 bases between them. The CDR3 length is 19 residues. 13 Jbeta primers and 60 Vbeta primers were used for the PCR. TCRdb's table, derived via immunoSEQ multiplex PCR, lists solely in-frame clones and lacks some. The sample lists under 200,000 clones; roughly 80% were seen once. The entry originates in a study of cytomegalovirus exposure and HLA in healthy donors. This receptor was taken from a boy aged 2 to 10 in good health and CMV-seronegative. This rearrangement joins TRBV7-9 to TRBJ1-3, with D possibly being TRBD1 (6 bases). Specimen: PBMCs. In DNA form, the CDR3 reads TGTGCCAGCAGCATATGGACAGAGATTACTTCTTCCTCTGGAAACACCATATATTTT. This encodes CASSIWTEITSSSGNTIYF.